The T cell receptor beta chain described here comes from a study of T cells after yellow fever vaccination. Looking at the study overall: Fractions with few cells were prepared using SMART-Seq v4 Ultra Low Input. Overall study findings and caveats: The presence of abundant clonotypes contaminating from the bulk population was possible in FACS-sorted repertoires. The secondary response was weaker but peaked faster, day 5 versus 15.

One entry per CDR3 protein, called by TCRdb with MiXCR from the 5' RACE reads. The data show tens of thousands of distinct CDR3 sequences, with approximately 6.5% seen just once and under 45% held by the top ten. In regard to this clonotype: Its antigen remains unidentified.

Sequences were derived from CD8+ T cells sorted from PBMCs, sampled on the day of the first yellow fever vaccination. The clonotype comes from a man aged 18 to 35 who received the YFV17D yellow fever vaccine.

DNA for the CDR3: TGTGCCACCTCCTCGGAAACGGACGGCACCTACGAGCAGTACTTC. Its translation is CATSSETDGTYEQYF. This chain links TRBV24-1 with TRBJ2-7; D gene unclear. This CDR3 has 15 residues. Germline V gives CDR1 KGHDR, CDR2 SFDVKD. Trimming shortened V by 9 bases and J by 2 bases, and 19 bases separated the two germline ends.